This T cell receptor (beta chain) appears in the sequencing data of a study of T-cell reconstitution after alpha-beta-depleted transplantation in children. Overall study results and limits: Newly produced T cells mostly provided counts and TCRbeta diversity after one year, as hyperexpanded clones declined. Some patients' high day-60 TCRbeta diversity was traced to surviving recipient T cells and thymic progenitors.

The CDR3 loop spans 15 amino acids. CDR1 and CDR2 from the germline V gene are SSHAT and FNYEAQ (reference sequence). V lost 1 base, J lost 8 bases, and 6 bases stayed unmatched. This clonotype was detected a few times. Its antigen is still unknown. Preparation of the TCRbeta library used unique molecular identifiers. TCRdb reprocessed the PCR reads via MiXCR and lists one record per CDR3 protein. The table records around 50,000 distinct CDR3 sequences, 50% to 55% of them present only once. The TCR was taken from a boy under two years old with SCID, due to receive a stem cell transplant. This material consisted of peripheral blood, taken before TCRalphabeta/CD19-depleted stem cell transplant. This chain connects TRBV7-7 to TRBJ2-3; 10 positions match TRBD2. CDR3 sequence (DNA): TGTGCCAGCAGCTTAGACGGGACTAGCGTTGCTACGCAGTATTTT. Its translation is CASSLDGTSVATQYF.